This record concerns one T cell receptor (beta chain) sequence. Its target is unknown. This CDR3 is 15 amino acids long. Germline CDR1 LNHNV, CDR2 YYDKDF (reference sequence). The V and J ends lost 3 bases and 9 bases, in that order; junction bases with no gene match: 13. The data belong to a study of cytomegalovirus exposure and HLA in healthy donors. Study information: As released early, the data held 70 million to 95 million unique TCRs from HLA-typed donors. Study observations and caveats: Three CMV-associated chains proved CMV antigen-specific in vitro.

60 Vbeta and 13 Jbeta primers were used in PCR. Sequencing used immunoSEQ multiplex PCR; TCRdb keeps in-frame clones, though not all of them. The table for this sample gives over 100,000 clones. Sampled while nominally healthy, donors likely had unrecorded immune exposures. This sequence originates from a middle-aged woman in good health and CMV-seropositive. The sample comprised PBMCs. The rearrangement uses TRBV15 and TRBJ1-2, with 7 bases aligning to TRBD1. CDR3 in DNA: TGTGCCACCAGCAGGGAGTCAGGGGGTTTGATGAGCTACACCTTC. Translated: CATSRESGGLMSYTF.